The clone carrying this T cell receptor (beta chain) has only a few counts. The antigen remains unidentified. This sample stems from a study of identical twins. Study-wide results and caveats: Excess sharing by twins proved weaker in beta out-of-frame sequences. The study found excess low generation probability among twin-shared out-of-frame alpha sequences.

The germline gives CDR1 SNHLY, CDR2 FYNNEI. The CDR3 extends over 15 amino acids. The ends were cut back, 5 bases at V and 0 bases at J, with 11 bases in the middle. Template switching supplied a universal primer site; unique molecular identifiers were carried on the cDNA. TCRdb redid the calling of the 5' RACE reads with MiXCR, one entry per CDR3 protein. The sample consists of approximately 680,000 distinct CDR3 sequences, less than 9% of them appearing once. Healthy Caucasians were all of the donors. A further study also used this sample, focusing on yellow fever vaccine responses in identical twins.

Source material: PBMCs. This sequence was found in a woman under 30 in good health. The chain links TRBV2 to TRBJ2-1; D possibly corresponds to TRBD2 (6 bases). This CDR3 reads CASSIAANSYNEQFF. In DNA, the CDR3 is TGTGCCAGCAGTATAGCGGCCAACTCCTACAATGAGCAGTTCTTC.